The next 28 T cell receptor beta chains were all read from a single sample in a study of T-cell reconstitution after alpha-beta-depleted transplantation in children. Preparing the TCRbeta library involved the use of unique molecular identifiers. Using its own MiXCR run on the PCR reads, TCRdb lists one record per CDR3 protein. Among some 520,000 distinct CDR3 sequences listed, around a third were seen once. The starting material was PBMCs from the stem cell graft donor, obtained from the stem cell graft. These receptors were taken from a human donor who donated a stem cell graft to a child with aplastic anemia.

This clonotype was detected only a few times. The chain links TRBV6-2 or TRBV6-3 to TRBJ1-5; tentative D call: TRBD1 (6 bases). V dropped 8 bases and J dropped 7 bases, with 18 bases sitting between them. The CDR3 length is 14 residues. Germline V CDR1 and CDR2: MNHEY, SVGEGT. This CDR3 reads CASLETGRGQPQHF. In DNA form, the CDR3 reads TGTGCCAGCCTGGAGACAGGACGCGGCCAGCCCCAGCATTTT.

A few counts support this clonotype. This chain links TRBV29-1 with TRBJ2-7, with 9 nucleotides matching TRBD2. The CDR3 loop spans 18 amino acids. Germline V gene sequence: CDR1 SQVTM, CDR2 ANQGSEA. With V trimmed by 5 bases and J by 6 bases, 23 bases remained unmatched. This CDR3 reads CSVQGGLAGPSITFEQYF. The CDR3 DNA follows: TGCAGCGTTCAGGGGGGCCTAGCGGGGCCATCCATCACCTTCGAGCAGTACTTC.

This sequence joins TRBV18 and TRBJ1-4; D uncertain. Germline V lookup: CDR1 KGHSH, CDR2 LQKENI. CDR3 length: 13 residues. V lost 5 bases and J lost 5, with 9 bases in between. The CDR3 loop reads CASSEQRNEKLFF. For the CDR3, the DNA is TGTGCCAGCTCAGAGCAGCGAAATGAAAAACTGTTTTTT.

The count of this clonotype is one. The rearrangement links TRBV24-1 to TRBJ2-2; D gene ambiguous. CDR3 size: 13 residues. The germline V gene has CDR1 KGHDR and CDR2 SFDVKD. Trimming cost V 3 bases and J 6 bases, with 7 bases left between them. The DNA for the CDR3 is TGTGCCACCAGTGATCAAGGACCCGGGGAGCTGTTTTTT. This translates into CATSDQGPGELFF.

This sequence joins TRBV20-1 and TRBJ2-1, with 9 bases aligning to TRBD2. The CDR3 runs to 14 residues. V was clipped by 5 bases and J by 8 bases; unmatched bases: 10. Germline loops: CDR1 DFQATT, CDR2 SNEGSKA (reference sequence). The CDR3 spells CSADTGTSLYEQFF. The CDR3 region has the DNA TGCAGTGCTGATACCGGGACTAGCCTTTATGAGCAGTTCTTC.

The chain carries TRBV20-1 and TRBJ2-1; maybe TRBD2 (6 bases). The length of the CDR3 is 14 residues. V was trimmed by 2 bases and J by 8 bases, leaving 16 bases between them. Germline V lookup: CDR1 DFQATT, CDR2 SNEGSKA (reference sequence). The chain's CDR3 is CSARSSESFDEQFF. CDR3 coding DNA: TGCAGTGCTAGATCTAGCGAATCTTTCGATGAGCAGTTCTTC.

The V gene is TRBV6-5, the J gene TRBJ1-2; no clear D. This CDR3 has 16 amino acids. The germline gives CDR1 MNHEY, CDR2 SVGAGI. V shed 1 base and J shed 6 bases, with 18 bases lying between them. DNA for the CDR3: TGTGCCAGCAGTTACTTGCATACGGGGAAAGAGGATGGCTACACCTTC. Its translation: CASSYLHTGKEDGYTF.

J is TRBJ2-1 and V is TRBV7-2; TRBD1 might be the D (5 bases). Between the trimmed V and J ends, which lost 0 bases and 4 bases, there was a span of 16 bases. CDR1 is SGHTA, CDR2 FQGNSA, per germline. The CDR3 covers 17 residues. CDR3 sequence (DNA): TGTGCCAGCAGCTTAGCCCTCTTAACCCGGACATACAATGAGCAGTTCTTC. Its protein is CASSLALLTRTYNEQFF. Complete variable domain (other parts from reference TRBV7-2 and TRBJ2-1): GAGVSQSPSNKVTEKGKDVELRCDPISGHTALYWYRQSLGQGLEFLIYFQGNSAPDKSGLPSDRFSAERTGGSVSTLTIQRTQQEDSAVYLCASSLALLTRTYNEQFFGPGTRLTVL.

This clonotype came up a few times. V is TRBV20-1 and J is TRBJ1-1, with 10 bases aligning to TRBD1. This CDR3 is built from 12 residues. In germline, CDR1 is DFQATT, CDR2 SNEGSKA (reference sequence). Here the CDR3 DNA reads TGCAGGGGGAGACAGGGGGCTACTGAAGCTTTCTTT. This codes for CRGRQGATEAFF.

The table lists this clonotype with a count of one. A much larger clonotype is one base distant, so this may be a read error. The V gene is TRBV24-1, the J gene TRBJ2-7; a possible D gene is TRBD2 (5 bases). The CDR3 loop spans 12 amino acids. CDR1 KGHDR and CDR2 SFDVKD come from the germline V gene. V lost 12 bases to trimming and J lost 7 bases, with 18 bases between them. The CDR3 region has the DNA TGTGCCCTCGAGGACTCCTACAATGAGCAGTACTTC. Amino acid sequence: CALEDSYNEQYF.

This clonotype has just a few counts. This chain connects TRBV12-3 or TRBV12-4 to TRBJ1-5; D is perhaps TRBD1 (5 bases). This CDR3 comprises 14 residues. V was pared by 4 bases and J by 8 bases, with 15 bases between. The CDR3 here is CASSSDPTDKPQHF. Written as DNA, the CDR3 is TGTGCCAGCAGTTCCGACCCGACGGACAAGCCCCAGCATTTT.

This chain connects TRBV7-2 to TRBJ2-7; D not certain. The length of the CDR3 is 13 residues. Looked up from germline, CDR1 is SGHTA and CDR2 is FQGNSA. V gave up 2 bases and J gave up 3 bases, with 8 bases separating them. CDR3 amino acids: CASSLIRDYEQYF. The CDR3, as DNA: TGTGCCAGCAGCTTAATACGTGACTACGAGCAGTACTTC.

J is TRBJ2-7 and V is TRBV30; D perhaps matches TRBD2 (6 bases). Germline CDR1 GTSNPN, CDR2 SVGIG (reference sequence). Trimming cost V 4 bases and J 2 bases, with 12 bases left between them. CDR3 size: 13 residues. CDR3 DNA sequence: TGTGCCTGGACACCTAGCGATACCTACGAGCAGTACGTC. This gives the protein CAWTPSDTYEQYV.

The chain carries TRBV29-1 and TRBJ2-7; weak D call: TRBD1 (6 bases). The V gene lost 6 bases and the J gene lost 6 bases, with 15 bases spanning the gap. The CDR3 spans 12 residues. CDR1 is SQVTM and CDR2 is ANQGSEA in the germline V gene. CDR3 sequence: CSVAGGQREQYF. The DNA for the CDR3 is TGCAGCGTCGCCGGTGGACAGCGCGAGCAGTACTTC.

This clonotype was seen a few times. The chain employs TRBV5-5 and TRBJ2-2; a weak D match, TRBD1 (6 bases). Trimming pared 9 bases from V and 3 bases from J, leaving 15 bases between. The CDR3 consists of 14 residues. Germline V gene lookup returns CDR1 SGHKS and CDR2 YYEKEE (reference sequence). Here the CDR3 reads CATAQWTDTGELFF. In DNA, the CDR3 is TGTGCCACCGCCCAATGGACAGACACCGGGGAGCTGTTTTTT.

The sample holds a few counts of this clonotype. The chain joins TRBV12-3 or TRBV12-4 to TRBJ1-5, with D possibly TRBD1 on 5 matching bases. Trimming pared 1 base from V and 4 bases from J, leaving 8 bases between. This CDR3 has 14 amino acids. The CDR3 DNA follows: TGTGCCAGCAGTTTAGTGGCAGGGAATCAGCCCCAGCATTTT. Amino acids: CASSLVAGNQPQHF.

This clonotype has just a few counts. The rearrangement uses TRBV12-3 or TRBV12-4 and TRBJ2-5; 8 positions match TRBD2. The CDR3 is made up of 17 amino acids. Unmatched junction bases numbered 13, after V lost 2 bases and J lost 5 bases. CDR3 protein: CASSLLSLSGVDETQYF. CDR3 nucleotides: TGTGCCAGCAGTTTATTGAGTCTTAGCGGGGTTGACGAGACCCAGTACTTC.

The chain employs TRBV28 and TRBJ2-7; D possibly corresponds to TRBD2 (6 bases). V was shortened by 5 bases and J by 3 bases, with 8 bases between the two germline ends. Germline lookup yields CDR1 MDHEN and CDR2 SYDVKM. The CDR3 extends over 12 amino acids. This CDR3 reads CASSETSYEQYF. CDR3 DNA: TGTGCCAGCAGTGAGACTAGCTACGAGCAGTACTTC. Together with reference TRBV28 and TRBJ2-7, the CDR3 gives the full variable domain: DVKVTQSSRYLVKRTGEKVFLECVQDMDHENMFWYRQDPGLGLRLIYFSYDVKMKEKGDIPEGYSVSREKKERFSLILESASTNQTSMYLCASSETSYEQYFGPGTRLTVT.

The chain recombines TRBV10-2 with TRBJ1-5, with a tentative D call TRBD1 (5 bases). Trimming cost V 2 bases and J 0 bases, with 8 bases left between them. Germline V lookup: CDR1 WSHSY, CDR2 SAAADI. This CDR3 comprises 15 residues. For the CDR3, the DNA is TGCGCCAGCAGTGAGCTCAGGGATAGCAATCAGCCCCAGCATTTT. Its protein is CASSELRDSNQPQHF.

In this sample, this clonotype turned up a few times. The J gene is TRBJ2-1, the V gene TRBV12-3 or TRBV12-4; 9 positions agree with TRBD1. Trimming removed 6 bases from V and 6 bases from J; junction bases left unmatched: 12. The CDR3 length is 16 residues. The CDR3 reads CASRDTGGTPGNEQFF. Written as DNA, the CDR3 is TGTGCCAGCAGGGATACAGGGGGCACACCCGGCAATGAGCAGTTCTTC.

This chain joins TRBV6-2 or TRBV6-3 and TRBJ2-7, with D perhaps TRBD1 or TRBD2 (5 bases each). The CDR3 is made up of 15 amino acids. Germline V lookup: CDR1 MNHEY, CDR2 SVGEGT. For the CDR3, the DNA is TGTGCCAGCTCGGTTGGGGGTCCCCTCCCCTACGATCAGTACGTC. It codes for CASSVGGPLPYDQYV.

In its sample, this clonotype was seen once. This sequence joins TRBV4-3 and TRBJ2-5; D is undetermined. With 0 bases removed from V and 4 bases from J, the gap between germline ends came to 6 bases. Germline V CDR1 and CDR2: LGHNA, YSLEER. The CDR3 covers 13 residues. CDR3 DNA sequence: TGCGCCAGCAGCCAAGAAACATTAGAGACCCAGTACTTC. Translating it yields CASSQETLETQYF.

This chain joins TRBV20-1 and TRBJ2-3, with D possibly being TRBD2 (5 bases). Germline V CDR1 and CDR2: DFQATT, SNEGSKA (reference sequence). Trimming took 0 bases from V and 0 from J, leaving 19 bases between them. The CDR3 length is 18 residues. The CDR3 here is CSARDGWIRPSSTDTQYF. CDR3 sequence (DNA): TGCAGTGCTAGAGATGGTTGGATAAGGCCTAGCAGCACAGATACGCAGTATTTT.

Points on this clonotype: Its ends do not fully match the called genes, so a read error is possible. The rearrangement uses TRBV6-5 and TRBJ2-7; D unresolved. The germline CDR1 and CDR2 sequences are MNHEY and SVGAGI. CDR3 length: 12 residues. CDR3 in amino acids: CASSTPDYFLHF. DNA for the CDR3: TGTGCCAGCAGTACCCCGGATTACTTTTTGCACTTC.

This clonotype was seen a few times. The V gene is TRBV5-6, the J gene TRBJ2-3, with D perhaps assigned TRBD1 or TRBD2 (5 bases each). The V end was cut by 2 bases, the J end by 5 bases, with 15 bases between. Per the germline V gene, CDR1 is SGHDT and CDR2 is YYEEEE. The length of the CDR3 is 15 residues. CDR3 DNA: TGTGCCAGCAGCTTCCGGACTGGGGCGGGAGATACGCAGTATTTT. The encoded protein is CASSFRTGAGDTQYF.

The chain links TRBV11-2 to TRBJ2-7; 7 nucleotides match TRBD1. The V gene end was trimmed by 5 bases and the J gene end by 5 bases; junction bases not matched to a gene: 3. The CDR3 loop spans 12 amino acids. In germline, CDR1 is SGHAT, CDR2 FQNNGV. The CDR3 here is CASSTGAHEQYF. The CDR3, as DNA: TGTGCCAGCAGCACAGGGGCCCACGAGCAGTACTTC.

The chain recombines TRBV6-5 with TRBJ2-4, with D uncertain. Germline lookup yields CDR1 MNHEY and CDR2 SVGAGI. The CDR3 is made up of 16 amino acids. V was cut by 0 bases and J by 3 bases, with 12 bases left in between. This CDR3 reads CASSYSPYRDKNIQYF. CDR3 coding DNA: TGTGCCAGCAGTTACTCCCCATACAGAGACAAAAACATTCAGTACTTC.

J is TRBJ1-2 and V is TRBV4-3; D not resolved. Germline-derived CDR1 and CDR2 are LGHNA and YSLEER. Trimming shortened V by 3 bases and J by 8 bases, and 13 bases separated the two germline ends. The CDR3 length is 13 residues. The CDR3 here is CASSHSSREGYTF. The CDR3 coding sequence is TGCGCCAGCAGCCACTCCAGCCGGGAAGGCTACACCTTC.